The 26 T cell receptor beta chains below were found in one sample sequenced in a study of molecular identifiers for immune sequencing clone quantification. TCRdb re-analysed the PCR reads in MiXCR, keeping a single row per CDR3 protein. The repertoire has over 85,000 distinct CDR3 sequences, around a quarter of them found once; the top ten carry roughly 0.76%. Sequencing used naive CD8+ T cells from blood, with Jurkat cell RNA spiked in. Documented subset: FACS-sorted CD8+CD4-CCR7+CD45RA+ naive T cells. The source is a human donor in good health. Some libraries in this study had Jurkat cell RNA spiked in.

The table lists this clonotype with many counts. The chain has TRBV5-6 and TRBJ1-1; D not certain. The CDR3 spans 13 residues. The V end was cut by 0 bases, the J end by 4 bases, with 7 bases between. Germline CDR1 reads SGHDT; CDR2 reads YYEEEE. The DNA of the CDR3 is TGTGCCAGCAGCTTGGTCCAGACCACTGAAGCTTTCTTT. As protein: CASSLVQTTEAFF.

Ten or more counts support this clonotype. The chain is built from TRBV15 and TRBJ2-7; D is unresolved. The CDR3 consists of 13 residues. The germline V gene has CDR1 LNHNV and CDR2 YYDKDF (reference sequence). Trimming removed 3 bases at V and 4 bases at J, with 10 bases between. The CDR3 coding sequence is TGTGCCACCAGCAGGGGTACCAGGTACGAGCAGTACTTC. Translating it yields CATSRGTRYEQYF.

This chain connects TRBV25-1 to TRBJ2-2, with unresolved D. The germline V gene has CDR1 MGHDK and CDR2 SYGVNS. The CDR3 is made up of 15 amino acids. Trimming took off 1 base at V and 7 bases at J, with 13 bases between the two ends. DNA for the CDR3: TGTGCCAGCAGTGAATTTTCCGGGTTAAACGGGGAGCTGTTTTTT. This encodes CASSEFSGLNGELFF. Filled out from reference TRBV25-1 and TRBJ2-2, the complete variable domain reads EADIYQTPRYLVIGTGKKITLECSQTMGHDKMYWYQQDPGMELHLIHYSYGVNSTEKGDLSSESTVSRIRTEHFPLTLESARPSHTSQYLCASSEFSGLNGELFFGEGSRLTVL.

On this clonotype itself: At one end, the junction sequence differs from germline, possibly due to a read error. This chain uses TRBV11-2 with TRBJ2-1; D not certain. CDR3 length: 13 residues. In germline, CDR1 is SGHAT, CDR2 FQNNGV. CDR3 bases: TGTGCCAGCGGCTTTTTTAGCAGACATGAGCAGTTCTTC. It specifies CASGFFSRHEQFF. Variable domain in full (rest from reference TRBV11-2 and TRBJ2-1): EAGVAQSPRYKIIEKRQSVAFWCNPISGHATLYWYQQILGQGPKLLIQFQNNGVVDDSQLPKDRFSAERLKGVDSTLKIQPAKLEDSAVYLCASGFFSRHEQFFGPGTRLTVL.

This clonotype was counted only a few times. With a much larger clone just one base away, this may be a read error. The chain uses TRBV5-1 and TRBJ1-1; the D is unclear. This CDR3 has 15 amino acids. The germline CDR1 and CDR2 sequences are SGHRS and YFSETQ. CDR3 sequence reads: CASRLARNRETEAFF. The CDR3 region has the DNA TGCGCCAGCCGCTTGGCCCGGAACAGAGAGACTGAAGCTTTCTTT. The full variable domain, in which reference TRBV5-1 and TRBJ1-1 provide the parts outside the CDR3, is KAGVTQTPRYLIKTRGQQVTLSCSPISGHRSVSWYQQTPGQGLQFLFEYFSETQRNKGNFPGRFSGRQFSNSRSEMNVSTLELGDSALYLCASRLARNRETEAFFGQGTRLTVV.

The table lists this clonotype with many counts. The chain is built from TRBV7-2 and TRBJ2-5; 9 positions match TRBD2. This CDR3 is 15 amino acids long. Germline CDR1 and CDR2: SGHTA and FQGNSA. V lost 5 bases to trimming and J lost 4 bases; unmatched junction nucleotides: 8. The CDR3 DNA follows: TGTGCCAGCAGCCCGTGGACTAGCGCTCCAGAGACCCAGTACTTC. This codes for CASSPWTSAPETQYF.

On this clonotype itself: The CDR3 does not end in the conserved phenylalanine or tryptophan, so this is likely a read error. It is unclear where the CDR3 begins or ends on the DNA, so no DNA is shown, and the CDR3 is as TCRdb lists it. The V gene is TRBV5-6, the J gene TRBJ1-5. From its first to its last residue, the CDR3 has 15 amino acids. Germline V gene sequence: CDR1 SGHDT, CDR2 YYEEEE. This CDR3 reads CASSLALQSNQPRHS.

This clonotype was seen ten or more times. V is TRBV25-1 and J is TRBJ2-5; 7 positions match TRBD2. V was clipped by 1 base and J by 2 bases; unmatched bases: 7. Looked up from germline, CDR1 is MGHDK and CDR2 is SYGVNS. CDR3 length: 16 residues. Here the CDR3 DNA reads TGTGCCAGCAGTGAATGGTACGGCGGGGGACAAGAGACCCAGTACTTC. This sequence encodes CASSEWYGGGQETQYF.

This clonotype was seen at least ten times. The rearrangement uses TRBV20-1 and TRBJ1-4; weak D call: TRBD1 (5 bases). The CDR3 is 13 residues long. With 7 bases removed from V and 8 bases from J, the gap between germline ends came to 17 bases. From germline, CDR1 is DFQATT and CDR2 SNEGSKA (reference sequence). CDR3 in amino acids: CSVPEGISEKLFF. The CDR3, as DNA: TGCAGTGTCCCAGAGGGGATCTCCGAAAAACTGTTTTTT.

This clonotype appeared a few times. Its ends do not fully match the called genes, so a read error is possible. The chain recombines TRBV12-3 or TRBV12-4 with TRBJ2-1, with D possibly matching TRBD2 (6 bases). CDR3 size: 13 residues. As DNA, the CDR3 is TGTGCCAGCTCTTTTCTGACCATGGGACTCGGGATCTTC. Its protein is CASSFLTMGLGIF.

Ten or more counts support this clonotype. The chain carries TRBV7-6 and TRBJ1-1; 9 bases fit TRBD1. The CDR3 has 16 amino acids. The trim removed 0 bases at V and 4 bases at J, leaving 6 bases unmatched. CDR1 is SGHVS, CDR2 FNYEAQ, per germline. The CDR3 DNA reads TGTGCCAGCAGCTTAGCGGTGGGACAGGGACTCACTGAAGCTTTCTTT. Its translation: CASSLAVGQGLTEAFF.

This clonotype was seen at least ten times. The chain carries TRBV7-9 and TRBJ2-3, with TRBD1 identical over 7 bases. CDR1 is SEHNR and CDR2 is FQNEAQ in the germline V gene (reference sequence). The CDR3 has 15 residues. Germline trimming cut 6 bases from V and 2 bases from J; bases unmatched to any gene: 8. CDR3 region: CASSKPGQNTDTQYF. CDR3 bases: TGTGCCAGCAGTAAGCCGGGACAGAACACAGATACGCAGTATTTT.

The gene calls are TRBV20-1 and TRBJ2-7; tentative D call: TRBD1 (6 bases). The germline gives CDR1 DFQATT, CDR2 SNEGSKA (reference sequence). Trimming removed 5 bases at V and 2 bases at J, with 16 bases between. CDR3 size: 14 residues. The CDR3 spells CSALIRQETYEQYF. The DNA of the CDR3 is TGCAGTGCTCTAATTCGACAGGAAACCTACGAGCAGTACTTC.

This clonotype was counted a few times. V is TRBV7-9 and J is TRBJ1-4; the D is unclear. The CDR3 consists of 17 residues. Between the trimmed V and J ends, which lost 5 bases and 0 bases, there was a span of 16 bases. The germline V gene encodes CDR1 SEHNR and CDR2 FQNEAQ (reference sequence). Written as DNA, the CDR3 is TGTGCCAGCAGCCCCCACCCCCAGAAACCAACTAATGAAAAACTGTTTTTT. Residues: CASSPHPQKPTNEKLFF.

About this clonotype: This may be a read error: a much more frequent sequence differs by one nucleotide. The chain joins TRBV9 to TRBJ1-3; D ambiguous. The CDR3 is 15 amino acids. Germline V lookup: CDR1 SGDLS, CDR2 YYNGEE. The CDR3 region is CASTPYSSSRNTIYF. DNA for the CDR3: TGTGCCAGCACCCCCTATAGCAGCTCTAGAAACACCATATATTTT. Complete variable domain (other parts from reference TRBV9 and TRBJ1-3): DSGVTQTPKHLITATGQRVTLRCSPRSGDLSVYWYQQSLDQGLQFLIQYYNGEERAKGNILERFSAQQFPDLHSELNLSSLELGDSALYFCASTPYSSSRNTIYFGEGSWLTVV.

Note on this clonotype: This may arise from a read error, as a much more abundant clone is one base away. No conserved phenylalanine or tryptophan ends this CDR3, so it is likely a read error. The chain has TRBV3-1 and TRBJ1-1; 8 nucleotides line up with TRBD1. The germline V gene has CDR1 LGHDT and CDR2 YNNKEL (reference sequence). The junction had 15 bases not matched to a gene; V was cut back by 2 bases and J by 10 bases. This CDR3 has 16 amino acids. DNA of the CDR3: TGTGCCAGCAGCCAACGGATTAGACAGGGGTACGAAGGAGCTTTCTCT. This encodes CASSQRIRQGYEGAFS.

In the case of this clonotype: A read error may be the cause here, since a much bigger clone is one base away. The gene calls are TRBV7-9 and TRBJ2-2; tentative D call: TRBD2 (5 bases). The CDR3 totals 13 residues. The germline V gene encodes CDR1 SEHNR and CDR2 FQNEAQ (reference sequence). With 8 bases removed from V and 6 bases from J, the gap between germline ends came to 13 bases. CDR3 region: CASRSGGAGELFF. The CDR3 DNA reads as TGTGCCAGCCGCTCCGGAGGAGCCGGGGAGCTGTTTTTT.

The table lists this clonotype with many counts. This chain joins TRBV29-1 and TRBJ2-3, with D perhaps TRBD2 (6 bases). Deletions cut 4 bases from V and 2 bases from J, with 10 bases between. This CDR3 is 13 amino acids long. CDR1 is SQVTM and CDR2 is ANQGSEA in the germline V gene. This CDR3 reads CSVAGDSTDTQYF. CDR3 sequence (DNA): TGCAGCGTTGCCGGGGACTCCACAGATACGCAGTATTTT.

This clonotype was seen ten or more times. The chain is built from TRBV5-6 and TRBJ2-2; the D is unclear. The ends were cut back, 1 base at V and 0 bases at J, with 4 bases in the middle. The germline V gene has CDR1 SGHDT and CDR2 YYEEEE. The CDR3 contains 14 residues. The chain's CDR3 is CASSLSANTGELFF. The CDR3 DNA follows: TGTGCCAGCAGCTTGTCTGCGAACACCGGGGAGCTGTTTTTT.

Concerning this clonotype itself: Just one base apart from a much larger clone, this may be a read error. The genes are TRBV11-2 and TRBJ2-7, with D perhaps TRBD1 or TRBD2 (6 bases each). This CDR3 comprises 11 residues. The V gene lost 5 bases and the J gene lost 9 bases, with 11 bases spanning the gap. Germline values: CDR1 SGHAT, CDR2 FQNNGV. The CDR3 nucleotides are TGTGCCAGCAGCCCCGGGGGCGGGCAGTACTTC. Its protein product is CASSPGGGQYF.

To note about this clonotype: This may arise from a read error, as a much more abundant clone is one base away. The chain couples TRBV4-1 to TRBJ1-1; no definite D call. V was clipped by 0 bases and J by 11 bases, with 13 bases between them. This CDR3 comprises 13 residues. Per the germline V gene, CDR1 is MGHRA and CDR2 is YSYEKL. CDR3 amino acids: CASSQDRHGEAFF. The CDR3 coding sequence is TGCGCCAGCAGCCAAGATAGACACGGGGAGGCTTTCTTT.

Of note for this clonotype: At one boundary the junction diverges from the germline segment, which might be a read error. The V call is TRBV20-1, the J call TRBJ2-5; 8 nucleotides match TRBD1. The CDR3 contains 14 residues. Germline assignment: CDR1 DFQATT and CDR2 SNEGSKA (reference sequence). The CDR3 here is CSARYGQGEETRYF. The CDR3 coding sequence is TGCAGTGCTAGATATGGACAGGGCGAAGAGACCCGGTACTTC.

This clonotype turned up a few times. The rearrangement links TRBV12-3 or TRBV12-4 to TRBJ2-5; D may be TRBD2 (6 bases). Trimming removed 5 bases at V and 3 bases at J, with 22 bases between. CDR3 size: 17 residues. The CDR3 DNA is TGTGCCAGCAGTATACGACTAGGCCCATTTTTAGAAGAGACCCAGTACTTC. Residues: CASSIRLGPFLEETQYF.

This clonotype was detected ten times or more. This rearrangement joins TRBV29-1 to TRBJ1-1, with D hard to call. V lost 5 bases, J lost 6 bases, and 10 bases lay in between. Per the germline V gene, CDR1 is SQVTM and CDR2 is ANQGSEA. The CDR3 is 11 amino acids. CDR3 DNA sequence: TGCAGCGTTACCTGGGGTGCTGAAGCTTTCTTT. Translated: CSVTWGAEAFF.

This clonotype came up many times. The chain is built from TRBV7-8 and TRBJ2-6, with D perhaps matching TRBD1 (5 bases). Deletions cut 1 base from V and 3 bases from J, with 16 bases between. Germline V gene sequence: CDR1 SGHVS, CDR2 FQNEAQ. The CDR3 has 18 residues. The CDR3 nucleotides are TGTGCCAGCAGCTTAGAATATCCCCCCACAGGTGGGGCCAACGTCCTGACTTTC. This encodes CASSLEYPPTGGANVLTF.

This chain uses TRBV20-1 with TRBJ2-1; D possibly uses TRBD1 or TRBD2 (5 bases each). In germline, CDR1 is DFQATT, CDR2 SNEGSKA (reference sequence). The CDR3 is 15 residues long. The V gene lost 5 bases and the J gene lost 1 base, with 15 bases spanning the gap. The CDR3 reads CSARPRGWSYNEQFF. CDR3 nucleotides: TGCAGTGCTCGCCCGAGGGGCTGGTCCTACAATGAGCAGTTCTTC.